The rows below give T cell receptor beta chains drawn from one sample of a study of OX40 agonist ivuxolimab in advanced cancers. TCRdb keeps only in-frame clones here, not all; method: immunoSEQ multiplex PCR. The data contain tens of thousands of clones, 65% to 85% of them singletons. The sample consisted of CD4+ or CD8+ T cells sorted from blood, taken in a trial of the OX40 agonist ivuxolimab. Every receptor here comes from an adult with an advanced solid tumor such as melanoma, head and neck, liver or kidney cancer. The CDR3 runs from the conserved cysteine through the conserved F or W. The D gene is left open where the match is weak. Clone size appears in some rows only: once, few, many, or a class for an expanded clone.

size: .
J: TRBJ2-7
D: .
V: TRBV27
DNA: TGTGCCAGCAGTTTAAAGGCCTACTCCTACGAGCAGTACTTC
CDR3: CASSLKAYSYEQYF

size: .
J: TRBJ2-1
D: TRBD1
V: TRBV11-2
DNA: TGTGCCAGCAGCCCCCGGACAGGGGGAGTAGTGCAGTTCTTC
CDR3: CASSPRTGGVVQFF

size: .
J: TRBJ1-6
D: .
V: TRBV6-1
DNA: TGTGCCAGCAGTGAAGGGGGGAGGATCTATAATTCACCCCTCCACTTT
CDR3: CASSEGGRIYNSPLHF

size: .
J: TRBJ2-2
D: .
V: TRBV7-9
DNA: TGTGCCAGCAGCCCGAGGACTCCCACGAACACCGGGGAGCTGTTTTTT
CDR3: CASSPRTPTNTGELFF

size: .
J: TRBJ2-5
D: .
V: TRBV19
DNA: TGTGCCAGTAGTATAAAGAGCCGGCAAGAGACCCAGTACTTC
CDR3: CASSIKSRQETQYF

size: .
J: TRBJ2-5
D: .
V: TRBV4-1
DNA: TGCGCCAGCAGCCGCGGACACCTCCAAGAGACCCAGTACTTC
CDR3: CASSRGHLQETQYF

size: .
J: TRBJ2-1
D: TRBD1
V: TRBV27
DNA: TGTGCCAGCAGCTTACTTCCTCGGACAGGGTGGGGGATTGAGCAGTTCTTC
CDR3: CASSLLPRTGWGIEQFF

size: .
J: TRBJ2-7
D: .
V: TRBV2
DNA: TGTGCCATCCAAGGGGAATATGGATCCTACGAGCAGTACTTC
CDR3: CAIQGEYGSYEQYF

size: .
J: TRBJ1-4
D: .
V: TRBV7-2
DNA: TGTGCCAGCAGCTTAGCATTGGGGGGCGATGAAAAACTGTTTTTT
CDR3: CASSLALGGDEKLFF

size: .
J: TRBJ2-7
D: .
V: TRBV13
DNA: TGTGCCAGCAAGATCAAGGGCAGGGATTACGAGCAGTACTTC
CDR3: CASKIKGRDYEQYF

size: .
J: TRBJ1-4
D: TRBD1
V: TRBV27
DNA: TGTGCCAGCAGTTTATCCCCGGACAGGACGGAAAAACTGTTTTTT
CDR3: CASSLSPDRTEKLFF

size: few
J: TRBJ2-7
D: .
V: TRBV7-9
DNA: TGTGCCAGCACCCCTCGAGGGCCTTACGAGCAGTACTTC
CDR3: CASTPRGPYEQYF

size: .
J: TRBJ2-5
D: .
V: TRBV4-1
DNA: TGCGCCAGCAGCCTTGTAGAAACACCAAGGACAGGGAGGGTCAAAGAGACCCAGTACTTC
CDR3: CASSLVETPRTGRVKETQYF

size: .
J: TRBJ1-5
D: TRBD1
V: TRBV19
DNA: TGTGCCAGTAGTATGATGGGGACAGGGGCCTCGGCTAGCAATCAGCCCCAGCATTTT
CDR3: CASSMMGTGASASNQPQHF

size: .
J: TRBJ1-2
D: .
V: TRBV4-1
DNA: TGCGCCAGCAGCCAAGAAGAACGGGCTAACTATGGCTACACCTTC
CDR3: CASSQEERANYGYTF

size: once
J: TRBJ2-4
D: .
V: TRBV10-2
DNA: TGCGCCACCATCCCCCAAGGTGGCATTCAGTACTTC
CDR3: CATIPQGGIQYF

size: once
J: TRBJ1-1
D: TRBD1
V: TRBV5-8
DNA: TGTGCCAGCAGCGACCACTTAGGACAGGGAGGACGTGAAGCTTTCTTT
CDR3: CASSDHLGQGGREAFF

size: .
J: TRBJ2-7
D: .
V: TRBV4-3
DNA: TGCGCCAGCTCCCTCCAGGGCTCCTACGAGCAGTACTTC
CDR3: CASSLQGSYEQYF

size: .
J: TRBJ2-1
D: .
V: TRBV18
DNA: TGTGCCAGCTCCACTCAGCAGAATGAGCAGTTCTTC
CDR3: CASSTQQNEQFF

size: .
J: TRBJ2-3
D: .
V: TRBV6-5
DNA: TGTGCCAGCAGTGGGACCACGGATACGCAGTATTTT
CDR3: CASSGTTDTQYF

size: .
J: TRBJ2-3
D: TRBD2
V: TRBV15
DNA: TGTGCCACCAGCAGGGTACCACTAGCGGATACGCAGTATTTT
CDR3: CATSRVPLADTQYF

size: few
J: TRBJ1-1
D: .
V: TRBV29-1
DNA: TGCAGCGTTGCCGGCCACAGGGCGCGGAACACTGAAGCTTTCTTT
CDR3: CSVAGHRARNTEAFF

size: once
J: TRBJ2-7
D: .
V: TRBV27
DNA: TGTGCCAGCAGTTTATCGCCCGGGTTTTCCTACGAGCAGTACTTC
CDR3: CASSLSPGFSYEQYF

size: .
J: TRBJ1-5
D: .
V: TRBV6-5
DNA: TGTGCCAGCAGTCAGGGTTTGGGGCAGCCCCAGCATTTT
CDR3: CASSQGLGQPQHF